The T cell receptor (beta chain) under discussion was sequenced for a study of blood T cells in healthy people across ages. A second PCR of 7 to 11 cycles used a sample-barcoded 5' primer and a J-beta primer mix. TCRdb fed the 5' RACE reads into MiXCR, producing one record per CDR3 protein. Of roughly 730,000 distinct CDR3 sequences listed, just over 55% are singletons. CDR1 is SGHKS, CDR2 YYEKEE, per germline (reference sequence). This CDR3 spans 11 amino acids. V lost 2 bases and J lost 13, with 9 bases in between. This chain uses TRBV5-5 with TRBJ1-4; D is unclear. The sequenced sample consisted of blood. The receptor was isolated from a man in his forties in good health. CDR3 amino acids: CASSLERVLFF. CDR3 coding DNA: TGTGCCAGCAGCTTAGAAAGGGTACTGTTTTTT. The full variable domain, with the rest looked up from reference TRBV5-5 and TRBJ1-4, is DAGVTQSPTHLIKTRGQQVTLRCSPISGHKSVSWYQQVLGQGPQFIFQYYEKEERGRGNFPDRFSARQFPNYSSELNVNALLLGDSALYLCASSLERVLFFGSGTQLSVL.